This section outlines one TCR beta chain sequence together with its context. The treatment is: roughly 19 received Ad26.COV2.S at low or high dose, single or two shots; 5 received placebo; per-sample allocation not given. Day 63 after the first vaccine or placebo injection was the time point for sampling. An 18-55-year-old adult in Boston served as donor. The data were taken from a study of Ad26.COV2.S vaccination and SARS-CoV-2 variants. As for the study in general: Intramuscularly, Ad26.COV2.S was given either once or twice, 56 days apart.

CDR3 length equals 15 residues. Germline CDR1 MNHEY, CDR2 SMNVEV (reference sequence). V was trimmed by 3 bases and J by 2 bases, leaving 14 bases between them. Assay: immunoSEQ multiplex PCR; the TCRdb copy retains only in-frame clones and omits some. Of a few hundred thousand clones in the sample, roughly 84% were seen once. Sample: peripheral blood, taken in a trial of Ad26.COV2.S vaccine versus placebo. The sequence was obtained from a person between 18 and 60 years old who received the Ad26.COV2.S COVID-19 vaccine or a placebo. The genes are TRBV27 and TRBJ2-7; D gene ambiguous. Written as DNA, the CDR3 is TGTGCCAGCAGTTTTGGCAGACTCCCAACCTACGAGCAGTACTTC. Its translation: CASSFGRLPTYEQYF.